This T cell receptor beta chain stems from a study of blood T cell repertoires in COVID-19. Background on the study: The United States, Italy and Spain were the sources of the acute and convalescent COVID-19 samples.

Ages ranged from about 18 to 100 years, with residence in around 24 US areas. In Cohort 3, a recovered donor had either two negative PCRs, clearance, or symptom resolution. Trimming removed 5 bases at V and 8 bases at J, with 15 bases between. CDR1 and CDR2 from the germline V gene are SGHTA and FQGTGA. The CDR3 runs 13 residues. Study processing details: How many nucleated cells were present was estimated from reference gene primer amplification. Method: immunoSEQ multiplex PCR; TCRdb's copy keeps in-frame clones and lacks some. For V, J and clone size, that table is used; D and trimming come from the DNA. The table includes about 160,000 clones, around four fifths detected once.

Sequenced input: PBMCs or T cells enriched from blood (not recorded which). The receptor's source is a woman between 45 and 60 years old who had recovered from COVID-19. V gene TRBV7-3 combines with J gene TRBJ1-2; D might be TRBD1 (6 bases). The CDR3 DNA is TGTGCCAGCAGCCCTGAACAGGGTGGCGGCTACACCTTC. Translating it yields CASSPEQGGGYTF.